This TCR beta chain emerged from a study of CD8+CD57+ T cells in acquired aplastic anemia. Study summary: CD4+ reads averaged around 9.9 million in healthy donors.

As for this clonotype: What it recognizes is unknown.

General study results and limits: It was found that some 31 CD8+ CDR3 sequences were shared between patients and controls.

This CDR3 contains 11 residues. Germline values: CDR1 SEHNR, CDR2 FQNEAQ (reference sequence). Trimming stripped 3 bases from V and 7 bases from J, with 7 bases between. Genomic DNA templated the TCR beta VDJ and CDR3 profiling. TCRdb analysed the reads with MiXCR anew, one entry per CDR3 protein. The data hold tens of thousands of distinct CDR3 sequences, with over 60% observed a single time. The sequenced sample was sorted CD4+, CD8+, or CD8+CD57+ T cells (not recorded which) from PBMCs. The chain has TRBV7-9 and TRBJ2-7; tentatively, D is TRBD1 (5 bases). The clonotype comes from a human donor in good health, serving as a control. The CDR3 DNA is TGTGCCAGCAGCTTGCAGGGAGAGCAGTACTTC. Translated: CASSLQGEQYF.